Below are 14 T cell receptor beta chains sequenced from a single sample in a study of early stage breast cancer tumors. Measured with immunoSEQ multiplex PCR; TCRdb has only the in-frame clones, and not every one. The sample carries about 25,000 clones, approximately 67% recorded once. The sample comprised breast tumor tissue. Receptors originate from a person aged 55 to 75 with breast cancer.

This clone was counted a few times. The J gene is TRBJ1-5, the V gene TRBV30; D is possibly TRBD1 (5 bases). V gave up 2 bases and J gave up 5 bases, with 19 bases separating them. This CDR3 comprises 16 residues. CDR1 is GTSNPN, CDR2 SVGIG, per germline (reference sequence). In DNA form, the CDR3 reads TGTGCCTGGAGTCCCCCTGGTGGTAGGGGTGATCAGCCCCAGCATTTT. This encodes CAWSPPGGRGDQPQHF.

The chain carries TRBV5-4 and TRBJ2-1; 7 positions agree with TRBD2. CDR1 SGHNT and CDR2 YYREEE come from the germline V gene (reference sequence). V was pared by 1 base and J by 4 bases, with 5 bases of the junction left unmatched. The CDR3 length is 15 residues. The CDR3 bases are TGTGCCAGCAGCTTGAGGGCGGGAGCGTACAATGAGCAGTTCTTC. Translating gives CASSLRAGAYNEQFF.

This clone came up a few times. This chain connects TRBV28 to TRBJ2-7; 8 positions match TRBD2. The CDR3 consists of 14 residues. J gave up 7 bases and V 4 bases, and 9 bases lay outside the gene matches. Germline V gene lookup returns CDR1 MDHEN and CDR2 SYDVKM. CDR3 region: CASSSSAGGREQYF. The CDR3 DNA is TGTGCCAGCAGTTCGTCGGCGGGAGGTCGGGAGCAGTACTTC.

The chain recombines TRBV9 with TRBJ2-2; TRBD2 matches at 8 bases. Germline assignment: CDR1 SGDLS and CDR2 YYNGEE. V lost 0 bases, J lost 7 bases, and 8 bases stayed unmatched. This CDR3 has 16 residues. CDR3 amino acids: CASSVATGGPSGELFF. As DNA, the CDR3 is TGTGCCAGCAGCGTAGCTACGGGAGGGCCTAGCGGGGAGCTGTTTTTT.

In its sample, this clone was seen once. V and J are TRBV30 and TRBJ1-4; TRBD1 agrees at 9 bases. This CDR3 comprises 14 residues. The junction had 3 bases not matched to a gene; V was cut back by 3 bases and J by 4 bases. Germline CDR1 GTSNPN, CDR2 SVGIG (reference sequence). CDR3 region: CAWSRGQGNEKLFF. The CDR3 DNA reads TGTGCCTGGAGCCGGGGACAGGGTAATGAAAAACTGTTTTTT.

This clone was seen a handful of times. The chain recombines TRBV5-1 with TRBJ2-7; 14 bases match TRBD2. There are 18 residues in the CDR3. The germline gives CDR1 SGHRS, CDR2 YFSETQ. The junction had 10 bases not matched to a gene; V was cut back by 4 bases and J by 1 base. Here the CDR3 reads CASSQGLAGALDSYEQYF. The CDR3 DNA sequence: TGCGCCAGCAGCCAGGGACTAGCGGGGGCCTTAGATTCCTACGAGCAGTACTTC.

The rearrangement joins TRBV5-4 to TRBJ1-5; D unclear. The CDR3 loop spans 14 amino acids. The V and J ends lost 4 bases and 5 bases respectively, with 13 bases between them. Germline CDR1 is SGHNT and CDR2 is YYREEE (reference sequence). CDR3 bases: TGTGCCAGCAGCCCACTCATCCTGGATCAGCCCCAGCATTTT. Translating it yields CASSPLILDQPQHF.

The J gene is TRBJ2-7, the V gene TRBV19; 7 nucleotides match TRBD1. This CDR3 region has 13 residues. V lost 5 bases, J lost 7 bases, and 8 bases stayed unmatched. Germline-derived CDR1 and CDR2 are LNHDA and SQIVND (reference sequence). The CDR3 loop is CASSLGGPREQYF. CDR3 nucleotide sequence: TGTGCCAGTAGTCTAGGGGGCCCGCGGGAGCAGTACTTC. The full variable domain, in which reference TRBV19 and TRBJ2-7 provide the parts outside the CDR3, is DGGITQSPKYLFRKEGQNVTLSCEQNLNHDAMYWYRQDPGQGLRLIYYSQIVNDFQKGDIAEGYSVSREKKESFPLTVTSAQKNPTAFYLCASSLGGPREQYFGPGTRLTVT.

The chain has TRBV7-2 and TRBJ2-7; 8 bases map to TRBD1. Germline trimming cut 1 base from V and 6 bases from J; bases unmatched to any gene: 8. CDR1 SGHTA and CDR2 FQGNSA come from the germline V gene. This CDR3 spans 15 amino acids. In DNA, the CDR3 is TGTGCCAGCAGCTTAGTTTCTGGACAGGGCACCGAGCAGTACTTC. Its protein product is CASSLVSGQGTEQYF.

This clone was counted a few times. The chain combines TRBV10-2 with TRBJ2-7; 11 bases match TRBD2. The germline V gene encodes CDR1 WSHSY and CDR2 SAAADI. The CDR3 extends over 14 amino acids. Germline trimming cut 8 bases from V and 1 base from J; bases unmatched to any gene: 4. Here the CDR3 DNA reads TGCGCCAGCCGGATAGCGGGAGGGTCCTACGAGCAGTACTTC. This translates into CASRIAGGSYEQYF.

This chain uses TRBV7-9 with TRBJ2-7, with 10 bases matching TRBD2. The CDR3 loop spans 14 amino acids. V lost 3 bases and J lost 6; bases outside the gene matches: 5. Germline CDR1 SEHNR, CDR2 FQNEAQ (reference sequence). The CDR3 nucleotides are TGTGCCAGCAGCTTTCGAGCGGGAGGGTTCGAGCAGTACTTC. Translation gives CASSFRAGGFEQYF.

The chain recombines TRBV11-3 with TRBJ2-7; no firm D call. The germline V gene has CDR1 SGHNT and CDR2 YENEEA. CDR3 length: 11 residues. Trimming shortened V by 3 bases and J by 4 bases, and 4 bases separated the two germline ends. The CDR3 loop is CASSLLYEQYF. CDR3 coding DNA: TGTGCCAGCAGCTTGCTATACGAGCAGTACTTC.

The chain recombines TRBV30 with TRBJ2-3; TRBD1 is a possible D gene (5 bases). V was trimmed by 0 bases and J by 6 bases, leaving 10 bases between them. The CDR3 loop spans 13 amino acids. Germline CDR1 GTSNPN, CDR2 SVGIG (reference sequence). The CDR3 protein is CAWSVRGADTQYF. The CDR3 DNA is TGTGCCTGGAGTGTACGTGGGGCGGATACGCAGTATTTT.

The CDR3, as DNA: TGTGCCACTGGGACAGGGCGCCAGCCCCAGCATTTT. Its translation is CATGTGRQPQHF. The V and J genes are TRBV15 and TRBJ1-5, with TRBD1 matching 9 bases. Trimming at V came to 9 bases and at J to 7 bases, leaving 4 bases not matched to a gene. CDR1 LNHNV and CDR2 YYDKDF come from the germline V gene (reference sequence). CDR3 length: 12 amino acids. Full variable domain (missing parts from reference TRBV15 and TRBJ1-5): DAMVIQNPRYQVTQFGKPVTLSCSQTLNHNVMYWYQQKSSQAPKLLFHYYDKDFNNEADTPDNFQSRRPNTSFCFLDIRSPGLGDTAMYLCATGTGRQPQHFGDGTRLSIL.